Presented here are 4 T cell receptor beta chains from one specimen sequenced in a study of cytomegalovirus exposure and HLA in healthy donors (dated by TCRdb to 2016 to 2017). To prepare the library, the immunoSEQ multiplex PCR assay was applied. For the multiplex PCR, a mixture combining 60 forward primers for TCR Vbeta segments and 13 reverse primers for TCR Jbeta segments was used. The source is immuneACCESS, and TCRdb retained only in-frame sequences with V and J called. Part of the clones is not carried over; for the studies checked, unresolved V genes explain less than half of this, and the remainder is unexplained. This sample lists about 95,000 clones; about four fifths were detected once. The biggest ten clones account for about 4% of the sample. Source material: PBMCs. Source of these receptors: a middle-aged woman in good health and CMV-seropositive.

The genes are TRBV4-2 and TRBJ2-3; the match to TRBD1 covers 8 bases. The junction had 21 bases not matched to a gene; V was cut back by 4 bases and J by 15 bases. The germline V gene has CDR1 LGHNA and CDR2 YNFKEQ. CDR3 length equals 16 residues. The CDR3 reads CASSLSSGITGTGIYF. The CDR3 nucleotides read TGTGCCAGCAGCCTTTCTTCGGGTATAACAGGGACAGGAATATATTTT.

The rearrangement uses TRBV29-1 and TRBJ2-3; possible D gene TRBD1, 6 bases. CDR1 is SQVTM and CDR2 is ANQGSEA in the germline V gene. Trimming removed 0 bases from V and 7 bases from J, with 17 bases in between. There are 15 residues in the CDR3. Here the CDR3 DNA reads TGCAGCGTTGAAGAATCTGGTACAGGGATGAATACGCAGTATTTT. Its translation: CSVEESGTGMNTQYF.

This clone was recorded a few times. The chain uses TRBV29-1 and TRBJ1-4; D is perhaps TRBD1 (5 bases). Between the trimmed V and J ends, which lost 4 bases and 5 bases, there was a span of 11 bases. In germline, CDR1 is SQVTM, CDR2 ANQGSEA. CDR3 length: 13 residues. The DNA for the CDR3 is TGCAGCGTTGCTGTCAGACAGAATGAAAAACTGTTTTTT. Protein: CSVAVRQNEKLFF.

V gene TRBV27 combines with J gene TRBJ2-7; maybe TRBD1 (6 bases). The V gene's germline CDR1 is MNHEY and CDR2 SMNVEV (reference sequence). The CDR3 is made up of 13 amino acids. V was clipped by 4 bases and J by 6 bases, with 13 bases between them. As DNA, the CDR3 is TGTGCCAGCAGTTACAGGGATCGTCGCGAGCAGTACTTC. Amino acids: CASSYRDRREQYF.